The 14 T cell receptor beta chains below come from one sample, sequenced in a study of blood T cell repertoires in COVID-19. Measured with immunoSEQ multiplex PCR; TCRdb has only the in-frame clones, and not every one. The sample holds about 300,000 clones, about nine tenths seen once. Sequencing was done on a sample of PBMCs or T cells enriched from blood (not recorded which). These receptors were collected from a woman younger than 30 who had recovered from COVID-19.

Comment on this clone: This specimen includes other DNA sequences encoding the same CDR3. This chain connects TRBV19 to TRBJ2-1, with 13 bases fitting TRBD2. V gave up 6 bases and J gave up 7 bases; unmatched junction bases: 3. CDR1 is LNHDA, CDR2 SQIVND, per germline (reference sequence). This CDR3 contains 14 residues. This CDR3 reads CASRLAGGGNEQFF. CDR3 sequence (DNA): TGTGCCAGTAGACTAGCGGGAGGGGGTAATGAGCAGTTCTTC.

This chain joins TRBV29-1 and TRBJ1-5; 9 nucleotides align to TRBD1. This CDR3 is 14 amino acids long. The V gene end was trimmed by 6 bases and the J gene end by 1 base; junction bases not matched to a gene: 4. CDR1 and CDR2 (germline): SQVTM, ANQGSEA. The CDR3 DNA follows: TGCAGCGTCTCACAGGGGGCCAGCAATCAGCCCCAGCATTTT. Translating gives CSVSQGASNQPQHF.

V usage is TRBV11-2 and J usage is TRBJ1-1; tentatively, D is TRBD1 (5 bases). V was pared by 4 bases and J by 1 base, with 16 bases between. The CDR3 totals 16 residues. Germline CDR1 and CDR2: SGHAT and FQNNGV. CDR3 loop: CASSSGGSGRNTEAFF. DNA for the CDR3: TGTGCCAGCAGCTCGGGGGGGTCAGGAAGGAACACTGAAGCTTTCTTT.

The CDR3: CASSLDRFGHNEQFF. DNA of the CDR3: TGTGCCAGCAGCTTAGACAGGTTTGGCCACAATGAGCAGTTCTTC. The chain has TRBV7-7 and TRBJ2-1; the D gene is possibly TRBD1 (5 bases). The CDR3 has 15 amino acids. The V and J ends lost 1 base and 5 bases respectively, with 12 bases between them. CDR1 is SSHAT and CDR2 is FNYEAQ in the germline V gene (reference sequence).

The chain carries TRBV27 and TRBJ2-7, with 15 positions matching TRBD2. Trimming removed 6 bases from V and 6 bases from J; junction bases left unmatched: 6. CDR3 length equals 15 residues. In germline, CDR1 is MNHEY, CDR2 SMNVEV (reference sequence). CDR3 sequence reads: CASSQGLAGGGEQYF. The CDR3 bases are TGTGCCAGCAGCCAGGGACTAGCGGGAGGAGGCGAGCAGTACTTC.

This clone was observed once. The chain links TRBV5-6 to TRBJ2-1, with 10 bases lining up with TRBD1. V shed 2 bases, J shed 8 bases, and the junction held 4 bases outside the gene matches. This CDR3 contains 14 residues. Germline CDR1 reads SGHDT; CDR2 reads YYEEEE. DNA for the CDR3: TGTGCCAGCAGCTTCCGGGACAGGGGATATGAGCAGTTCTTC. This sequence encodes CASSFRDRGYEQFF.

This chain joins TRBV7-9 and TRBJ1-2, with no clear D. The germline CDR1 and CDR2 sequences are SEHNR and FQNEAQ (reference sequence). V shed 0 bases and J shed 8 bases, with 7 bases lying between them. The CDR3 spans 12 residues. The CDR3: CASSLARVGYTF. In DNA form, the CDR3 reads TGTGCCAGCAGCTTAGCGCGGGTCGGCTACACCTTC.

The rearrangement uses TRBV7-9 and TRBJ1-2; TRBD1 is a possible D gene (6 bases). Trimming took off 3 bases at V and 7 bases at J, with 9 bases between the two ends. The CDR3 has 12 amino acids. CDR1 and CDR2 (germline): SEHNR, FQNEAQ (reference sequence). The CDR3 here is CASSFGTPGYTF. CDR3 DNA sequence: TGTGCCAGCAGCTTTGGGACACCTGGCTACACCTTC.

The CDR3 loop is CASSIQSGSQNEQFF. CDR3 sequence (DNA): TGTGCCAGTAGTATACAAAGCGGGAGTCAAAATGAGCAGTTCTTC. The V and J genes are TRBV19 and TRBJ2-1; 8 nucleotides match TRBD2. Germline V CDR1 and CDR2: LNHDA, SQIVND (reference sequence). This CDR3 contains 15 residues. After removal of 2 bases from V and 7 bases from J, the junction contained 7 bases not matched to a gene.

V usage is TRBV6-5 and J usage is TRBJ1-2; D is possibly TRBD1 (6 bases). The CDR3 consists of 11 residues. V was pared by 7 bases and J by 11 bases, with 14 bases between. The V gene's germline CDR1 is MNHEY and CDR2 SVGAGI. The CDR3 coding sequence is TGTGCCAGCACGGATACAAGGGGGTACACCTTC. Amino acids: CASTDTRGYTF.

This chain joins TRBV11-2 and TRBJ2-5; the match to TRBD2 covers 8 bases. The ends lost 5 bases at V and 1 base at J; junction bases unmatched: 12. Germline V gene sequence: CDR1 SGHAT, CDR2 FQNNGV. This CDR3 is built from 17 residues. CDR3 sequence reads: CASSPLRASGRQETQYF. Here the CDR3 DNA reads TGTGCCAGCAGCCCACTAAGGGCTAGCGGGCGCCAAGAGACCCAGTACTTC.

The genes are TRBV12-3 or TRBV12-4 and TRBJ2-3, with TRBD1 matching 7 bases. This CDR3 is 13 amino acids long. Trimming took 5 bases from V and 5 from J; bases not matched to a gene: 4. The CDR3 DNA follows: TGTGCCAGCAGTGCCTACAGGGGAGATACGCAGTATTTT. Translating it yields CASSAYRGDTQYF.

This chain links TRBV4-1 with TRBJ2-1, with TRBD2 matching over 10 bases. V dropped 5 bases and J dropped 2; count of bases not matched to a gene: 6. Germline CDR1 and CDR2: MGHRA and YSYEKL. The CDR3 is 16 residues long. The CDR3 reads CASSFLAGATYNEQFF. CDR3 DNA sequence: TGCGCCAGCAGCTTTCTAGCGGGAGCAACCTACAATGAGCAGTTCTTC.

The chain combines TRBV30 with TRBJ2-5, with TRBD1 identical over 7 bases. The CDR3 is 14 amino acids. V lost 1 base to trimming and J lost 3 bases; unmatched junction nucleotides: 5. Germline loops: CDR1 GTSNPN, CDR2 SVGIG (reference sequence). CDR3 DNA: TGTGCCTGGAGTGCGGGACAGTTGGAAGAGACCCAGTACTTC. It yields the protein CAWSAGQLEETQYF.